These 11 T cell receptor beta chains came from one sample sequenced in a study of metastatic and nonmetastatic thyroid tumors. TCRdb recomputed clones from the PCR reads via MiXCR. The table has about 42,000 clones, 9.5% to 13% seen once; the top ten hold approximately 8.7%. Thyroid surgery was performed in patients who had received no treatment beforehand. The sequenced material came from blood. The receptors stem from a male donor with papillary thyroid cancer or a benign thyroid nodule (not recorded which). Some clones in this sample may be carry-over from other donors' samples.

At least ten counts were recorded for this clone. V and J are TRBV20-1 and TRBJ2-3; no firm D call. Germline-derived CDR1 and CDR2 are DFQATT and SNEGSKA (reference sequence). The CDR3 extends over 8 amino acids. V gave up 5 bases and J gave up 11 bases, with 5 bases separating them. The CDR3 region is CSAPGQYF. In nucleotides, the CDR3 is TGCAGTGCTCCGGGGCAGTATTTT.

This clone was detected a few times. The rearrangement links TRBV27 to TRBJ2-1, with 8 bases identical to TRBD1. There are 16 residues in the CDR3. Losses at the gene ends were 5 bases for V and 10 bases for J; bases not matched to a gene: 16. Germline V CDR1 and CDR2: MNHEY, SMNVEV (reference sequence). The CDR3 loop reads CASSARQGAGTEEQFF. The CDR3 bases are TGTGCCAGCAGTGCTAGGCAGGGGGCGGGGACGGAGGAGCAGTTCTTC.

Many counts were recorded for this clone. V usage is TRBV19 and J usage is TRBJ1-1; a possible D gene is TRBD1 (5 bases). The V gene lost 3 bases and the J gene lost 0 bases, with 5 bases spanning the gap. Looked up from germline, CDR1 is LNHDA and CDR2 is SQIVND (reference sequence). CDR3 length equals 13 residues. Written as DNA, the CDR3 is TGTGCCAGTAGTATGACAGTGAACACTGAAGCTTTCTTT. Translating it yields CASSMTVNTEAFF.

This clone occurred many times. The DNA of the CDR3 is TGTGCCAGCGTGGCGGGAGACAGCGATACGCAGTATTTT. Amino acid sequence: CASVAGDSDTQYF. The rearrangement joins TRBV6-2 or TRBV6-3 to TRBJ2-3; 7 positions agree with TRBD2. After removal of 8 bases from V and 6 bases from J, the junction contained 8 bases not matched to a gene. The CDR3 is 13 amino acids. Germline lookup yields CDR1 MNHEY and CDR2 SVGEGT.

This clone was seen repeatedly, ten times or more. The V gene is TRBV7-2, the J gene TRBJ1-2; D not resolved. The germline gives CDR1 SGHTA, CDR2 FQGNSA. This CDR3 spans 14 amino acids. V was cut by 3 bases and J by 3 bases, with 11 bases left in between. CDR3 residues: CASSFSPVYYGYTF. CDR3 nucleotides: TGTGCCAGCAGCTTCAGCCCAGTATACTATGGCTACACCTTC.

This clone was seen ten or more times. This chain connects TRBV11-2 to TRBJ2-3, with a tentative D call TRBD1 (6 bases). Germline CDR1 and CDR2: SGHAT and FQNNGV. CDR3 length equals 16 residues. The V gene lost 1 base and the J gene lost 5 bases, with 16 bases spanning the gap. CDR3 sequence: CASSLGRVSGEDTQYF. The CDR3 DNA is TGTGCCAGCAGCTTAGGAAGGGTGTCAGGGGAAGATACGCAGTATTTT.

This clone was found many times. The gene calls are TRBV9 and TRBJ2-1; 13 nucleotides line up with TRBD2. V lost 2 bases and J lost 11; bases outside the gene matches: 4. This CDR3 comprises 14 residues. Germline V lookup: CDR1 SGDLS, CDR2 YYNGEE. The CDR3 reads CASSVGLAGEKQFF. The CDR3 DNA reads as TGTGCCAGCAGCGTCGGACTAGCGGGAGAAAAGCAGTTCTTC.

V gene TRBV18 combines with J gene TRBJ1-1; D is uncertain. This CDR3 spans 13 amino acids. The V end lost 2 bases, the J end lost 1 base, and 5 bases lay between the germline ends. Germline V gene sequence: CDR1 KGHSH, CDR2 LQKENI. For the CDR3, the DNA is TGTGCCAGCTCACCAGCGGGGAACACTGAAGCTTTCTTT. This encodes CASSPAGNTEAFF.

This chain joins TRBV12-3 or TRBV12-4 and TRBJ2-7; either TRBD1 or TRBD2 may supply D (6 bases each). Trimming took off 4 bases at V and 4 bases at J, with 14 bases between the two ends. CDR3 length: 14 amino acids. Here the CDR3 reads CASSSQRGLYEQYF. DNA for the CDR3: TGTGCCAGCAGTTCCCAACGGGGGCTGTACGAGCAGTACTTC.

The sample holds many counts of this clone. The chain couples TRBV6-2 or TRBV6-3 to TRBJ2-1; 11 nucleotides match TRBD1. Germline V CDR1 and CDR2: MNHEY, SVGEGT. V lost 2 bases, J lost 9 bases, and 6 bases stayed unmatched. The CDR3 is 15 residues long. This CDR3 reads CASSYEGTGGFEQFF. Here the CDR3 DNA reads TGTGCCAGCAGTTACGAAGGGACAGGGGGATTTGAGCAGTTCTTC.

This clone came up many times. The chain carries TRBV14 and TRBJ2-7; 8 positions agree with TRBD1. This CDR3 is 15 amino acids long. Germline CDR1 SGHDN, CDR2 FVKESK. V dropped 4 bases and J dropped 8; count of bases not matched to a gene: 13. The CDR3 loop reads CASSPIPDRESQQYF. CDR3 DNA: TGTGCCAGCAGCCCGATACCGGACAGGGAATCCCAGCAGTACTTC.